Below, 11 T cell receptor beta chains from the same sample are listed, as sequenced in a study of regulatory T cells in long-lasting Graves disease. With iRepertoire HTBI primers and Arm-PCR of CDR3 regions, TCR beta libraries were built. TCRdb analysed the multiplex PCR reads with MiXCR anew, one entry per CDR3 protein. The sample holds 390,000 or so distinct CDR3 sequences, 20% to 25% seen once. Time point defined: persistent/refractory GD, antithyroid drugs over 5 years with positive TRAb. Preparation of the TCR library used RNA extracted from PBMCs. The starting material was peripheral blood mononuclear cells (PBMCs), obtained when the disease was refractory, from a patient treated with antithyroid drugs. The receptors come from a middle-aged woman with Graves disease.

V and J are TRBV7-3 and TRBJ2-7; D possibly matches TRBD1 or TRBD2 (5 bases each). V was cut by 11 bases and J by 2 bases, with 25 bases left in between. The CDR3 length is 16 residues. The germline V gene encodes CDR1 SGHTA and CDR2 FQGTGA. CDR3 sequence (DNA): TGTGCCGGGACGGGGATCGCGGCCGTGGGGCCCTACGAGCAGTACTTC. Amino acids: CAGTGIAAVGPYEQYF.

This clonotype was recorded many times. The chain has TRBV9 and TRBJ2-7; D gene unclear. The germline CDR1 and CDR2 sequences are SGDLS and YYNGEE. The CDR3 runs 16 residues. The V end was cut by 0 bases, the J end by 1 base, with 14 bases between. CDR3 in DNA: TGTGCCAGCAGCGTAGCTCCCAGCGTTCCGTCCTACGAGCAGTACTTC. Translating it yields CASSVAPSVPSYEQYF.

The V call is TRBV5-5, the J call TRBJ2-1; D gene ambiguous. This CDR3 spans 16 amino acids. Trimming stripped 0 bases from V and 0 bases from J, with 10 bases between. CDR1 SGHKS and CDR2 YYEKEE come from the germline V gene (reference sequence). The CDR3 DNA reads TGTGCCAGCAGCTTGGGGGCCAGCCGCTCCTACAATGAGCAGTTCTTC. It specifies CASSLGASRSYNEQFF.

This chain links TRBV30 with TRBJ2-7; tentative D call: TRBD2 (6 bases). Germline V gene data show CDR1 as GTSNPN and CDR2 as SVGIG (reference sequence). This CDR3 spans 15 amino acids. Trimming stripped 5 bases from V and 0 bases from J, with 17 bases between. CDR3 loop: CAWAWDSRTSYEQYF. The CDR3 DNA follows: TGTGCCTGGGCATGGGACTCCCGCACCTCCTACGAGCAGTACTTC.

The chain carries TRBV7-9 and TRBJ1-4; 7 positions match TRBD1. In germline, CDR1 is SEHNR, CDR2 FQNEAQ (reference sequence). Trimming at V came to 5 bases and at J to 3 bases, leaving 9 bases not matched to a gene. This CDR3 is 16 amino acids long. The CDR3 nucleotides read TGTGCCAGCAGCAGACAACAGGGGAAATCTAATGAAAAACTGTTTTTT. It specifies CASSRQQGKSNEKLFF. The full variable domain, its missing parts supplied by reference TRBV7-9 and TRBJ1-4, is DTGVSQNPRHKITKRGQNVTFRCDPISEHNRLYWYRQTLGQGPEFLTYFQNEAQLEKSRLLSDRFSAERPKGSFSTLEIQRTEQGDSAMYLCASSRQQGKSNEKLFFGSGTQLSVL.

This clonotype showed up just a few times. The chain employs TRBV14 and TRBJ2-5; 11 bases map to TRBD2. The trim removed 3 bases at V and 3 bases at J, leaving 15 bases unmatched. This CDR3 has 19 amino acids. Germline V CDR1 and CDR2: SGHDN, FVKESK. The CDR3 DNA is TGTGCCAGCAGCCACTTATCCGAGACTAGCGGGATTTTCGAAGAGACCCAGTACTTC. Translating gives CASSHLSETSGIFEETQYF.

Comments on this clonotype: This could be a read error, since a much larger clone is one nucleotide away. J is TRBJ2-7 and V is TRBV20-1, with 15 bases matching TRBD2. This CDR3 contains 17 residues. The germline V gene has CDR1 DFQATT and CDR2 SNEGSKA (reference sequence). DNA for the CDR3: TGCAGTGCTAGGGGACTAGCGGGAGGTGCAGTGTTTGAGGAGCAGCACTTC. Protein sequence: CSARGLAGGAVFEEQHF.

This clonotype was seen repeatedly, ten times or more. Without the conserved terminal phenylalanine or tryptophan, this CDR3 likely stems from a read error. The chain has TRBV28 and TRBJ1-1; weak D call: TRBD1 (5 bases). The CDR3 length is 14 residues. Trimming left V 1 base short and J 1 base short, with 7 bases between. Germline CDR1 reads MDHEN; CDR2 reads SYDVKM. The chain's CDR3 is CASSLFRENTEAFC. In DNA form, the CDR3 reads TGTGCCAGCAGTTTATTCAGGGAGAACACTGAAGCTTTCTGT.

CDR3 bases: TGTGCCAGCAGTTTAATGGGGGGCGGGGACGCTTTCTTT. Residues: CASSLMGGGDAFF. The rearrangement links TRBV27 to TRBJ1-1, with a possible D match to TRBD1 (6 bases). Looked up from germline, CDR1 is MNHEY and CDR2 is SMNVEV (reference sequence). This CDR3 is 13 amino acids long. Trimming removed 2 bases at V and 11 bases at J, with 15 bases between.

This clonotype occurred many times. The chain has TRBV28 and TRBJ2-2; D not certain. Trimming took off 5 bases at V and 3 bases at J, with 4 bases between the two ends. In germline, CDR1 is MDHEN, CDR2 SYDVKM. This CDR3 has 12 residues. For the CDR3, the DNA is TGTGCCAGCAGTCGTCACACCGGGGAGCTGTTTTTT. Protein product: CASSRHTGELFF. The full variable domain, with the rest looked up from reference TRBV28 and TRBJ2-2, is DVKVTQSSRYLVKRTGEKVFLECVQDMDHENMFWYRQDPGLGLRLIYFSYDVKMKEKGDIPEGYSVSREKKERFSLILESASTNQTSMYLCASSRHTGELFFGEGSRLTVL.

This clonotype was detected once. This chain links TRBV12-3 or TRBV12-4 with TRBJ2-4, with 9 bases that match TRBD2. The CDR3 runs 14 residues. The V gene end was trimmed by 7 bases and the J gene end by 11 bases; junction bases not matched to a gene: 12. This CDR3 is CASTPGRGGILQYF. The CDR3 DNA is TGTGCCAGCACCCCAGGGCGGGGGGGGATCCTTCAGTACTTC.